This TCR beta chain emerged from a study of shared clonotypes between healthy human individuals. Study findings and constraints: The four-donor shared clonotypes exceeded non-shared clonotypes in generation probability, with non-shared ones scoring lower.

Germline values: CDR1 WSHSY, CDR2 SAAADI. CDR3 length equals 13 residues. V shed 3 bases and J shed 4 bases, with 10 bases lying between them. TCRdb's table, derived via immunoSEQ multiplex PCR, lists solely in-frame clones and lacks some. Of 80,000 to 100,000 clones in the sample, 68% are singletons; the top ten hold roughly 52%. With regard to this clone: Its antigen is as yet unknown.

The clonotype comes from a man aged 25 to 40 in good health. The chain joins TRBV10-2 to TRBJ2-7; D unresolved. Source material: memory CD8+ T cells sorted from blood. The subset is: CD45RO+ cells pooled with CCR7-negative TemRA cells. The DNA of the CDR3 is TGCGCCAGCAGTGATTTTGAACCTTACGAGCAGTACTTC. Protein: CASSDFEPYEQYF.